The 18 T cell receptor beta chains below were found in one sample sequenced in a study of OX40 agonist ivuxolimab in advanced cancers. This table comes from immunoSEQ multiplex PCR, and its TCRdb copy is limited to in-frame clones, with some not included. This sample has over 75,000 clones, with 85% to 95% found just once. Sequencing was performed on CD4+ or CD8+ T cells sorted from blood, taken in a trial of the OX40 agonist ivuxolimab. The receptor source for this set is an adult with an advanced solid tumor such as melanoma, head and neck, liver or kidney cancer.

CDR3 in DNA: TGTGCCAGCAGCCGGGGGGACATTCCAAACTATGGCTACACCTTC. It translates to CASSRGDIPNYGYTF. The chain combines TRBV27 with TRBJ1-2; D may be TRBD1 (6 bases). The CDR3 extends over 15 amino acids. Looked up from germline, CDR1 is MNHEY and CDR2 is SMNVEV (reference sequence). Trimming shortened V by 6 bases and J by 2 bases, and 16 bases separated the two germline ends.

The rearrangement uses TRBV5-6 and TRBJ2-3; D is uncertain. The germline gives CDR1 SGHDT, CDR2 YYEEEE. The CDR3 spans 14 residues. Trimming removed 10 bases at V and 1 base at J, with 16 bases between. In nucleotides, the CDR3 is TGTGCCGTTGGTGACGGGTCCGGCACAGATACGCAGTATTTT. Translation gives CAVGDGSGTDTQYF.

The chain has TRBV11-2 and TRBJ2-1; D may be TRBD1 or TRBD2 (6 bases each). Per the germline V gene, CDR1 is SGHAT and CDR2 is FQNNGV. V was cut by 2 bases and J by 8 bases, with 19 bases left in between. This CDR3 region has 16 residues. CDR3 in amino acids: CASSLSTGGPLYEQFF. The CDR3 bases are TGTGCCAGCAGCTTAAGTACTGGGGGGCCCCTGTATGAGCAGTTCTTC.

The chain carries TRBV4-1 and TRBJ2-4; weak D call: TRBD2 (5 bases). Germline V lookup: CDR1 MGHRA, CDR2 YSYEKL. The CDR3 spans 19 residues. V was trimmed by 0 bases and J by 0 bases, leaving 18 bases between them. The CDR3 region has the DNA TGCGCCAGCAGCCAAGATGGGCGGAGGTACCTTCTAGCCAAAAACATTCAGTACTTC. This translates into CASSQDGRRYLLAKNIQYF.

The chain links TRBV7-8 to TRBJ2-2; no definite D call. This CDR3 spans 14 amino acids. V lost 2 bases and J 2 bases, leaving 6 bases between the germline ends. From germline, CDR1 is SGHVS and CDR2 FQNEAQ. CDR3 DNA: TGTGCCAGCAGCTTACAGTTTAACACCGGGGAGCTGTTTTTT. Amino acid sequence: CASSLQFNTGELFF.

Only one count was recorded for this clone. The rearrangement joins TRBV19 to TRBJ2-7, with D maybe TRBD2 (5 bases). Trimming took off 6 bases at V and 0 bases at J, with 12 bases between the two ends. The CDR3 is made up of 14 amino acids. Germline V lookup: CDR1 LNHDA, CDR2 SQIVND (reference sequence). CDR3 in amino acids: CASSLSGRSYEQYF. In DNA, the CDR3 is TGTGCCAGTAGCCTGAGCGGCCGCTCCTACGAGCAGTACTTC.

V usage is TRBV6-5 and J usage is TRBJ2-5, with TRBD2 matching over 7 bases. V was clipped by 0 bases and J by 5 bases; unmatched bases: 9. Germline assignment: CDR1 MNHEY and CDR2 SVGAGI. The CDR3 has 16 residues. Here the CDR3 reads CASSYSSSGPLETQYF. The CDR3 DNA is TGTGCCAGCAGTTACTCGTCTAGCGGCCCTCTTGAGACCCAGTACTTC.

The chain recombines TRBV2 with TRBJ2-1; tentatively, D is TRBD1 (6 bases). Per the germline V gene, CDR1 is SNHLY and CDR2 is FYNNEI. The CDR3 loop spans 12 amino acids. V was clipped by 4 bases and J by 14 bases, with 15 bases between them. The CDR3 DNA is TGTGCCAGCAGTGGAACAGGGTTTCAGGAGTTCTTC. It codes for CASSGTGFQEFF. Full variable domain (outside the CDR3, taken from reference TRBV2 and TRBJ2-1): EPEVTQTPSHQVTQMGQEVILRCVPISNHLYFYWYRQILGQKVEFLVSFYNNEISEKSEIFDDQFSVERPDGSNFTLKIRSTKLEDSAMYFCASSGTGFQEFFGPGTRLTVL.

The J gene is TRBJ1-2, the V gene TRBV27; D is possibly TRBD1 (5 bases). Germline CDR1 is MNHEY and CDR2 is SMNVEV (reference sequence). With 5 bases removed from V and 8 bases from J, the gap between germline ends came to 18 bases. The CDR3 spans 14 residues. This chain's CDR3 is CASSPLGGGDGYTF. The CDR3 DNA reads as TGTGCCAGCAGTCCGTTGGGGGGTGGGGACGGCTACACCTTC.

In its sample, this clone was seen once. This sequence joins TRBV27 and TRBJ2-4; D call uncertain. Germline V gene data show CDR1 as MNHEY and CDR2 as SMNVEV (reference sequence). Trimming removed 3 bases at V and 1 base at J, with 10 bases between. CDR3 length equals 15 residues. The CDR3 sequence is CASSLPPPAKNIQYF. DNA for the CDR3: TGTGCCAGCAGTTTGCCCCCCCCCGCCAAAAACATTCAGTACTTC.

This chain joins TRBV29-1 and TRBJ2-1, with D possibly matching TRBD2 (5 bases). The ends were cut back, 5 bases at V and 3 bases at J, with 14 bases in the middle. This CDR3 contains 14 residues. Germline V gene sequence: CDR1 SQVTM, CDR2 ANQGSEA. The DNA of the CDR3 is TGCAGCGTTCTCGGGATCCGAATCTACAATGAGCAGTTCTTC. Translation gives CSVLGIRIYNEQFF.

This chain links TRBV4-1 with TRBJ1-2; no reliable D call. CDR3 length equals 14 residues. With 1 base removed from V and 5 bases from J, the gap between germline ends came to 11 bases. CDR1 and CDR2 (germline): MGHRA, YSYEKL. The DNA for the CDR3 is TGCGCCAGCAGCCAAGTAGACACCTCTTATGGCTACACCTTC. It translates to CASSQVDTSYGYTF.

V gene TRBV5-6 combines with J gene TRBJ2-7; D not resolved. V was clipped by 3 bases and J by 3 bases, with 4 bases between them. CDR3 length: 11 residues. CDR1 is SGHDT, CDR2 YYEEEE, per germline. CDR3 bases: TGTGCCAGCAGCTCCAGCTACGAGCAGTACTTC. Its protein product is CASSSSYEQYF.

The V and J genes are TRBV6-5 and TRBJ2-7; D unclear. V was pared by 0 bases and J by 3 bases, with 9 bases between. The CDR3 extends over 14 amino acids. Germline V gene lookup returns CDR1 MNHEY and CDR2 SVGAGI. CDR3 bases: TGTGCCAGCAGTTACTCGCAGGACGGCTACGAGCAGTACTTC. Translation: CASSYSQDGYEQYF.

The gene calls are TRBV7-2 and TRBJ1-3; D remains unclear. Germline-derived CDR1 and CDR2 are SGHTA and FQGNSA. Between the trimmed V and J ends, which lost 0 bases and 2 bases, there was a span of 5 bases. The CDR3 length is 14 residues. The CDR3 protein is CASSLASTGNTIYF. CDR3 nucleotide sequence: TGTGCCAGCAGCTTAGCCAGCACTGGAAACACCATATATTTT.

The chain recombines TRBV28 with TRBJ2-4; 8 bases line up with TRBD1. Germline assignment: CDR1 MDHEN and CDR2 SYDVKM. V was pared by 5 bases and J by 2 bases, with 11 bases of the junction left unmatched. This CDR3 has 17 amino acids. The DNA for the CDR3 is TGTGCCAGCAGTACCGATCCCGGACAGGGACCCAAAAACATTCAGTACTTC. It translates to CASSTDPGQGPKNIQYF.

This chain uses TRBV7-6 with TRBJ2-7, with 8 bases that match TRBD2. This CDR3 comprises 15 residues. V lost 0 bases to trimming and J lost 7 bases; unmatched junction nucleotides: 8. Germline CDR1 reads SGHVS; CDR2 reads FNYEAQ. CDR3 sequence: CASSLAYGGAGEQYF. CDR3 bases: TGTGCCAGCAGCTTAGCATACGGGGGGGCAGGGGAGCAGTACTTC.

The rearrangement uses TRBV2 and TRBJ2-2, with 10 nucleotides matching TRBD2. After removal of 6 bases from V and 4 bases from J, the junction contained 8 bases not matched to a gene. Germline V gives CDR1 SNHLY, CDR2 FYNNEI. The CDR3 covers 16 residues. For the CDR3, the DNA is TGTGCCAGCAGCCTCGGTAGCGGGGGGTCCACCGGGGAGCTGTTTTTT. Its protein product is CASSLGSGGSTGELFF.